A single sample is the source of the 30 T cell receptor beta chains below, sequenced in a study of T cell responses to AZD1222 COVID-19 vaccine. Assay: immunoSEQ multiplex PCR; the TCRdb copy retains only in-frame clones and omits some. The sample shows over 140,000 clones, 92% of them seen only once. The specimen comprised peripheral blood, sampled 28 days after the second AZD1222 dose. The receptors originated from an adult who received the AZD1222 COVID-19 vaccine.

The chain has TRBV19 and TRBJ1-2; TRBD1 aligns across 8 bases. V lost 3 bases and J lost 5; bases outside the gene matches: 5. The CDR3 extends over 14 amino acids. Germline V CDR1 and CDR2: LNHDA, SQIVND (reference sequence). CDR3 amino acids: CASSMDREAYGYTF. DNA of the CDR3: TGTGCCAGTAGTATGGACAGGGAGGCGTATGGCTACACCTTC.

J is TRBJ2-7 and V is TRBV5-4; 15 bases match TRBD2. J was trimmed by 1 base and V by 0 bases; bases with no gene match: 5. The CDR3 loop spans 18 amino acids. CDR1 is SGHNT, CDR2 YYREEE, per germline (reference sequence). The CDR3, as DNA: TGTGCCAGCAGCTTGGGGCCCGGGACTAGCGGGAGGTCCTACGAGCAGTACTTC. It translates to CASSLGPGTSGRSYEQYF.

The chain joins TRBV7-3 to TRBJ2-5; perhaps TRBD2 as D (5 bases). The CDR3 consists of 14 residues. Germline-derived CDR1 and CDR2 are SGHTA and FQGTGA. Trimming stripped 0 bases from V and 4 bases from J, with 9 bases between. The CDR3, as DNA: TGTGCCAGCAGCTTAACAGGGCTAGCAGAGACCCAGTACTTC. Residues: CASSLTGLAETQYF.

In DNA form, the CDR3 reads TGTGCCAGCAGCGTAGGAGTTCGGGACAATGAGCAGTTCTTC. This encodes CASSVGVRDNEQFF. The V call is TRBV9, the J call TRBJ2-1; no clear D. The ends were cut back, 0 bases at V and 5 bases at J, with 9 bases in the middle. Germline CDR1 is SGDLS and CDR2 is YYNGEE. This CDR3 comprises 14 residues.

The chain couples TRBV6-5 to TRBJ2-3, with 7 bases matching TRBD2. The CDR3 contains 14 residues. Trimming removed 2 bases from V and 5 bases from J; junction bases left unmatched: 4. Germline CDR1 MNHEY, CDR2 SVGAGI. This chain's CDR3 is CASSYAGAQDTQYF. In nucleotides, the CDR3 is TGTGCCAGCAGTTACGCGGGAGCCCAAGATACGCAGTATTTT.

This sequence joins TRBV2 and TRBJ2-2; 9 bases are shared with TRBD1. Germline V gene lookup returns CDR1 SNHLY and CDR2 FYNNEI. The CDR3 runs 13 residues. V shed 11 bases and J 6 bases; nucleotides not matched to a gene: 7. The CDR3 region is CALGTGLAGELFF. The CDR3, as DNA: TGTGCCCTAGGGACAGGGCTCGCCGGGGAGCTGTTTTTT.

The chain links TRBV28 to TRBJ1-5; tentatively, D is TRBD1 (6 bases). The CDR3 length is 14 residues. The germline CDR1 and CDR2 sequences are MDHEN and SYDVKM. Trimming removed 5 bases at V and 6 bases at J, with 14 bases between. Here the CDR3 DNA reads TGTGCCAGCAGTCCGGGACAATTTAGTCAGCCCCAGCATTTT. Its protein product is CASSPGQFSQPQHF.

CDR3 DNA: TGTGCCAGCAGCTCCCAACAGCTCAAAGAGACCCAGTACTTC. It is translated as CASSSQQLKETQYF. V usage is TRBV11-2 and J usage is TRBJ2-5; D not resolved. There are 14 residues in the CDR3. Germline-derived CDR1 and CDR2 are SGHAT and FQNNGV. V lost 4 bases and J lost 3, with 12 bases in between.

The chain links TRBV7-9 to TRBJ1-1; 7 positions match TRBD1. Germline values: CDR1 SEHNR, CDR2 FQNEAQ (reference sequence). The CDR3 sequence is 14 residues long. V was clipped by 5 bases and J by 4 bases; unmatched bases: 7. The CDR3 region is CASSLPQGTTEAFF. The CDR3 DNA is TGTGCCAGCAGCCTACCACAGGGGACCACTGAAGCTTTCTTT.

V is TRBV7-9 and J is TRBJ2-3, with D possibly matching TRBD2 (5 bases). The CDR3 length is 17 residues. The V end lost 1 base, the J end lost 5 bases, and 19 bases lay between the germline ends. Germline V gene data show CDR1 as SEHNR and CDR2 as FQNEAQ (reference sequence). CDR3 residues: CASSLGIVAREGDTQYF. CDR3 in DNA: TGTGCCAGCAGCTTAGGTATTGTGGCCAGAGAGGGAGATACGCAGTATTTT.

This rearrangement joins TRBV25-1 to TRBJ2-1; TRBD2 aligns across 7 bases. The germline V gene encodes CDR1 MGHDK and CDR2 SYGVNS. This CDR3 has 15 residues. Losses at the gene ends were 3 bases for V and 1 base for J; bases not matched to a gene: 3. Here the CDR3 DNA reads TGTGCCAGCAGTGAGCCGGGACTATCCTACAATGAGCAGTTCTTC. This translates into CASSEPGLSYNEQFF.

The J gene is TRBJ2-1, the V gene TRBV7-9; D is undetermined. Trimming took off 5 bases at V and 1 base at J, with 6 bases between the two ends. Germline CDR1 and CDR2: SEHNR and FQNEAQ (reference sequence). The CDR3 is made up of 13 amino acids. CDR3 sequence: CASSPRSYNEQFF. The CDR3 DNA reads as TGTGCCAGCAGCCCGAGATCCTACAATGAGCAGTTCTTC.

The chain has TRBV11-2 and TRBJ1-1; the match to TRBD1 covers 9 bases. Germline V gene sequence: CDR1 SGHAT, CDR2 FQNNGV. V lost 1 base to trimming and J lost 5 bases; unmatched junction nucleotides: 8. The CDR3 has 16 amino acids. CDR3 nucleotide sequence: TGTGCCAGCAGCTTAGCTGGGACAGGGTTTGGAACTGAAGCTTTCTTT. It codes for CASSLAGTGFGTEAFF.

Here the CDR3 DNA reads TGTGCCAGCAGCCCAGTGCCCGGGACAGGTGTCACCGGGGAGCTGTTTTTT. This gives the protein CASSPVPGTGVTGELFF. V is TRBV27 and J is TRBJ2-2, with 8 bases lining up with TRBD1. Germline values: CDR1 MNHEY, CDR2 SMNVEV (reference sequence). CDR3 length: 17 amino acids. Trimming removed 6 bases from V and 4 bases from J; junction bases left unmatched: 13.

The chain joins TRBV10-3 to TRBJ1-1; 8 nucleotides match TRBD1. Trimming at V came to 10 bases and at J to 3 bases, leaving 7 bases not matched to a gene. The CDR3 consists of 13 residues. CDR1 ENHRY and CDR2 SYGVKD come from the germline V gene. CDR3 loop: CATGQGGHTEAFF. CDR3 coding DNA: TGTGCCACTGGACAGGGCGGGCACACTGAAGCTTTCTTT.

The CDR3 DNA reads TGTGCCAGCAGCCAAGAAGTGGGGCTCGAGCAGTACTTC. It codes for CASSQEVGLEQYF. V usage is TRBV4-2 and J usage is TRBJ2-7, with a tentative D call TRBD1 (5 bases). Trimming removed 0 bases at V and 6 bases at J, with 9 bases between. The CDR3 has 13 residues. CDR1 LGHNA and CDR2 YNFKEQ come from the germline V gene.

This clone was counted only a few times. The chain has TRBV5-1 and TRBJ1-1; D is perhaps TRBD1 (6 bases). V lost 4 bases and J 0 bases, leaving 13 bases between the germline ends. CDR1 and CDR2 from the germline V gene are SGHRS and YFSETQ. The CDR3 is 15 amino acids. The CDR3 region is CASSRGDNLNTEAFF. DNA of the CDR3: TGCGCCAGCAGCAGGGGGGATAACCTGAACACTGAAGCTTTCTTT. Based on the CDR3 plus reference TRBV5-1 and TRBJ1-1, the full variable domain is KAGVTQTPRYLIKTRGQQVTLSCSPISGHRSVSWYQQTPGQGLQFLFEYFSETQRNKGNFPGRFSGRQFSNSRSEMNVSTLELGDSALYLCASSRGDNLNTEAFFGQGTRLTVV.

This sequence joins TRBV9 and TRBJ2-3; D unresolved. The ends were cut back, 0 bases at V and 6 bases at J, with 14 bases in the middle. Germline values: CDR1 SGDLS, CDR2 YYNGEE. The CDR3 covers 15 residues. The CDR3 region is CASSVGGWVGDTQYF. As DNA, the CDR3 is TGTGCCAGCAGCGTAGGGGGATGGGTAGGGGATACGCAGTATTTT.

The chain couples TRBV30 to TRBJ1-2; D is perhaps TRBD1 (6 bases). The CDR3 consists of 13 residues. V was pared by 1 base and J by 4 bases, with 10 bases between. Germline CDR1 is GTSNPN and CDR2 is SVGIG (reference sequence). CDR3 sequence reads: CAWSAQGIYGYTF. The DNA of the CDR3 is TGTGCCTGGAGTGCACAGGGCATCTATGGCTACACCTTC.

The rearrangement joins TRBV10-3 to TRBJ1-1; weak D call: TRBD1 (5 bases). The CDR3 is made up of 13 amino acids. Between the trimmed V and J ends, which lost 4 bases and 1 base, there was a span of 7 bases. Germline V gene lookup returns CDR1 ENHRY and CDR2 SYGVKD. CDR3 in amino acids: CAISGGENTEAFF. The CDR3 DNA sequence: TGTGCCATCAGTGGGGGGGAGAACACTGAAGCTTTCTTT.

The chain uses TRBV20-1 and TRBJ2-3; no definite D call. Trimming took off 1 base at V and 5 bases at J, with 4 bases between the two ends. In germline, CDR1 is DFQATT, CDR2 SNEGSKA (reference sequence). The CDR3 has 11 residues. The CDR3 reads CSARGGDTQYF. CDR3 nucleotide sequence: TGCAGTGCTAGAGGGGGAGATACGCAGTATTTT.

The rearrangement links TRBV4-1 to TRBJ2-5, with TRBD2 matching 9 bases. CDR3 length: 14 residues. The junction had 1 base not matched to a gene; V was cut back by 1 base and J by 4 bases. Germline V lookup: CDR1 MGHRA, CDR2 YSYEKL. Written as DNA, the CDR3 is TGCGCCAGCAGCCAAGTACTAGCGGGAGAGACCCAGTACTTC. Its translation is CASSQVLAGETQYF.

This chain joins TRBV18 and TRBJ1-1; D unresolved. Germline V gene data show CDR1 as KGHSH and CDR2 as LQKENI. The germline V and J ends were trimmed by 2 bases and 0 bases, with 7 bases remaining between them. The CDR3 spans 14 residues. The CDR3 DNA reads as TGTGCCAGCTCACCAGGGTGGTTGAACACTGAAGCTTTCTTT. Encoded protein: CASSPGWLNTEAFF.

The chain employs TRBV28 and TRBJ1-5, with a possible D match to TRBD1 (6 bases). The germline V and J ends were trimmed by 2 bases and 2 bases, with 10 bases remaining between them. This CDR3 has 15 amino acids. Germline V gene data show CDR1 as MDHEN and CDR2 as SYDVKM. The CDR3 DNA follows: TGTGCCAGCAGTTTAGGGGGCGGCCGCAATCAGCCCCAGCATTTT. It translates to CASSLGGGRNQPQHF.

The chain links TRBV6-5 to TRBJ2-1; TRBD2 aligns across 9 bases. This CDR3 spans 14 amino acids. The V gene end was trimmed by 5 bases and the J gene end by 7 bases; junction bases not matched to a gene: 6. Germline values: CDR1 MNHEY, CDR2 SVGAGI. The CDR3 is CASSIGTSLNEQFF. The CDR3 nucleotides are TGTGCCAGCAGTATTGGGACTAGCTTGAATGAGCAGTTCTTC.

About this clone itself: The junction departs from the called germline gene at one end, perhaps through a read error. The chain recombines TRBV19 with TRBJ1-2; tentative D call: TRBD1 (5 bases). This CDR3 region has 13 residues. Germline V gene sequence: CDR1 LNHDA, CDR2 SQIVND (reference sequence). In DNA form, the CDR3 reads TGTGCCAGTACCGGCTCCGGGACTGTGGGCTTCGCCTTC. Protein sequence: CASTGSGTVGFAF.

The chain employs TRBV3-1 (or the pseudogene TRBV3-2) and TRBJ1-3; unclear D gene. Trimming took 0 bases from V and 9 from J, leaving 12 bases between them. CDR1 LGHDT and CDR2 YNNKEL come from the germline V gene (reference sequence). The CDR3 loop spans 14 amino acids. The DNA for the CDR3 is TGTGCCAGCAGCCAAGAAGTAAGTCTCCGCACCATATATTTT. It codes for CASSQEVSLRTIYF.

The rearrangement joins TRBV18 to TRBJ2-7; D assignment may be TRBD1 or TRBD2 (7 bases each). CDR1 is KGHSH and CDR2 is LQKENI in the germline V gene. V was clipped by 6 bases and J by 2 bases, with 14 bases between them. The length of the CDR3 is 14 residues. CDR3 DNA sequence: TGTGCCAGCTCCCCCGCAGGGGGGGCCTACGAGCAGTACTTC. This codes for CASSPAGGAYEQYF.

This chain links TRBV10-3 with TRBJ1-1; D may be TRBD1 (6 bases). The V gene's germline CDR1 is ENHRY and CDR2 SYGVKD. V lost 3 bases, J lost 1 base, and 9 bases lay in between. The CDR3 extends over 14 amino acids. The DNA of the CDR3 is TGTGCCATCAGTGACCCGGGACAGAACACTGAAGCTTTCTTT. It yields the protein CAISDPGQNTEAFF.

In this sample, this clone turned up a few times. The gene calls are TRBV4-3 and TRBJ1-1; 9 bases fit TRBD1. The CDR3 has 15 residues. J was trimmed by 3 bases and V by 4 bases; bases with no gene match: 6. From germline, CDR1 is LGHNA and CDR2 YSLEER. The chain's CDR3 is CASSPRQGVYTEAFF. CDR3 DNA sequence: TGCGCCAGCAGCCCCCGACAGGGGGTTTACACTGAAGCTTTCTTT.